This paragraph covers one T cell receptor (beta chain) sequence. Its antigen is currently unknown. Germline and junction disagree at one end, which may indicate a read error. The germline V gene encodes CDR1 SGHAT and CDR2 FQNNGV. This CDR3 region has 13 residues. The source material, roughly 18-31 mg of unsorted bulk tissue, was used to co-extract RNA and DNA. Resection treated the patients' primary liver carcinoma. This sample is part of a study of tumor-infiltrating lymphocytes in primary liver carcinoma. Study overall: Donors had hepatocellular carcinoma or combined HCC and intrahepatic cholangiocarcinoma. Read depth, roughly 3.5 to 8 million productive TCRbeta reads, did not differ significantly between tissues. Overall study results and limits: Against blood, tumors held a significantly higher top-250-clone fraction (p = 0.039).

Total RNA (roughly 530 ng) served as template for TCR beta cDNA synthesis primed by a constant-region primer. Nested multiplex PCR, run for three rounds with slightly modified ARM-PCR, yielded TCR beta libraries. Two initial PCR rounds of around 10 cycles each paired TRBV1-TRBV30 forward primers with a C-beta reverse primer. Via MiXCR, TCRdb re-called the multiplex PCR reads, giving one row per CDR3 protein. The sample contains 75,000 to 80,000 distinct CDR3 sequences, 69% of which appear only once. The sequence came from a man aged 40-49 years with primary liver carcinoma and hepatitis B virus infection. Material for sequencing was tumor-adjacent normal liver tissue. The chain uses TRBV11-2 and TRBJ2-7; the D gene is possibly TRBD2 (6 bases). The CDR3 nucleotides are TGTGTCAGCAGCCTTGGAGGGGCTAGCGAGCAGTACTTC. It codes for CVSSLGGASEQYF. Full variable domain (rest looked up from reference TRBV11-2 and TRBJ2-7): EAGVAQSPRYKIIEKRQSVAFWCNPISGHATLYWYQQILGQGPKLLIQFQNNGVVDDSQLPKDRFSAERLKGVDSTLKIQPAKLEDSAVYLCVSSLGGASEQYFGPGTRLTVT.